This T cell receptor (beta chain) is drawn from a study of T cells in Graves' hyperthyroidism and ophthalmopathy. Orbital computed tomography and thyroid ultrasound, together with serum TRAb and thyroxine and clinical symptoms, were used for diagnoses. This clonotype was picked up many times. Its target is not known. RNA transcripts provided the source from which TCR beta CDR3 regions were amplified. Using the HTBI primer set, a first-round RT-PCR was run on the TCR CDR3. TCRdb passed the multiplex PCR reads through MiXCR, listing each CDR3 protein once. The sample shows about 540,000 distinct CDR3 sequences, around 46% of them seen only once. The germline gives CDR1 SQVTM, CDR2 ANQGSEA. Trimming removed 6 bases from V and 7 bases from J; junction bases left unmatched: 3. The CDR3 length is 12 residues. Broader study findings: Classification by a 13 V-J model distinguished ophthalmopathy from stable hyperthyroidism. The model foresaw ophthalmopathy a median around seven months prior to onset. Most clonotypes that expanded in the thyroid above 0.001 also showed up in blood.

Sequenced material: peripheral blood or thyroid tissue (not recorded which). The J gene is TRBJ1-2, the V gene TRBV29-1, with 12 positions matching TRBD1. This receptor was obtained from a woman aged 18-30 years with Graves' hyperthyroidism. The CDR3 DNA reads as TGCAGCGTAGGGACAGGGGGCCTTGGCTACACCTTC. It is translated as CSVGTGGLGYTF.